Each of the 20 T cell receptor beta chains below was sequenced from the same sample in a study of shared clonotypes between healthy human individuals. Repertoires were generated with immunoSEQ multiplex PCR, while TCRdb's copy carries only in-frame clones and drops some. The sample lists 2 million to 3 million clones; 90% to 95% were seen once. Input material: naive CD4+ T cells sorted from blood. The subset denotes: CD45RA+ positively selected. These receptors all stem from a man between 18 and 29 years old in good health.

The rearrangement joins TRBV4-1 to TRBJ2-1, with 9 bases identical to TRBD1. Unmatched junction bases numbered 7, after V lost 3 bases and J lost 4 bases. The germline gives CDR1 MGHRA, CDR2 YSYEKL. CDR3 length: 16 residues. Here the CDR3 reads CASSQGDRASYNEQFF. The CDR3 DNA reads TGCGCCAGCAGCCAGGGGGACAGGGCCTCTTACAATGAGCAGTTCTTC.

The V and J genes are TRBV29-1 and TRBJ2-3, with TRBD2 as a possible D gene (5 bases). Trimming shortened V by 2 bases and J by 0 bases, and 12 bases separated the two germline ends. Germline V lookup: CDR1 SQVTM, CDR2 ANQGSEA. CDR3 length: 15 amino acids. As DNA, the CDR3 is TGCAGCGTTGAACTCCTTCGGGAAAGCACAGATACGCAGTATTTT. This codes for CSVELLRESTDTQYF.

The chain couples TRBV5-6 to TRBJ2-7; TRBD1 matches 7 bases. The CDR3 is made up of 13 amino acids. Per the germline V gene, CDR1 is SGHDT and CDR2 is YYEEEE. V gave up 5 bases and J gave up 2 bases; unmatched junction bases: 4. DNA of the CDR3: TGTGCCAGCAGACGGACAGGCACCTACGAGCAGTACTTC. Translating gives CASRRTGTYEQYF.

V is TRBV2 and J is TRBJ1-4; D not resolved. The CDR3 sequence is 13 residues long. With 8 bases removed from V and 1 base from J, the gap between germline ends came to 8 bases. Germline CDR1 and CDR2: SNHLY and FYNNEI. CDR3 sequence reads: CASGSVTNEKLFF. The DNA of the CDR3 is TGTGCCAGCGGGAGCGTAACTAATGAAAAACTGTTTTTT.

This CDR3 reads CATSWNHDEQFF. The CDR3 DNA reads TGTGCCACCTCCTGGAATCACGATGAGCAGTTCTTC. The chain joins TRBV10-3 to TRBJ2-1; D gene unclear. Per germline, CDR1 ENHRY and CDR2 SYGVKD. Trimming left V 10 bases short and J 8 bases short, with 15 bases between. CDR3 size: 12 residues.

Only one count was recorded for this clone. The V call is TRBV7-9, the J call TRBJ2-1; perhaps TRBD2 as D (5 bases). With 2 bases removed from V and 2 bases from J, the gap between germline ends came to 13 bases. Germline values: CDR1 SEHNR, CDR2 FQNEAQ (reference sequence). The CDR3 length is 16 residues. This CDR3 is CASSLSGQVAYNEQFF. DNA of the CDR3: TGTGCCAGCAGCTTAAGCGGTCAGGTGGCCTACAATGAGCAGTTCTTC.

The rearrangement links TRBV28 to TRBJ1-6, with D possibly TRBD1 on 6 matching bases. The CDR3 is made up of 15 amino acids. Germline CDR1 reads MDHEN; CDR2 reads SYDVKM. Trimming cost V 2 bases and J 8 bases, with 13 bases left between them. The CDR3 coding sequence is TGTGCCAGCAGTTTACCCGGGGGGCGAGATTCACCCCTCCACTTT. Encoded protein: CASSLPGGRDSPLHF.

V is TRBV30 and J is TRBJ2-7; TRBD1 matches 9 bases. Trimming took 8 bases from V and 3 from J; bases not matched to a gene: 8. The germline CDR1 and CDR2 sequences are GTSNPN and SVGIG (reference sequence). The CDR3 has 13 amino acids. This CDR3 reads CARGQGFGYEQYF. The DNA for the CDR3 is TGTGCCCGGGGACAGGGATTCGGCTACGAGCAGTACTTC.

V is TRBV19 and J is TRBJ2-5; the match to TRBD2 covers 12 bases. J lost 11 bases, V lost 4 bases, and 5 bases had no gene match. This CDR3 has 13 residues. Germline values: CDR1 LNHDA, CDR2 SQIVND (reference sequence). The CDR3 spells CASSRLAGDEQYF. The CDR3 nucleotides read TGTGCCAGTAGTAGACTAGCGGGAGACGAACAGTACTTC. Together with reference TRBV19 and TRBJ2-5, the CDR3 gives the full variable domain: DGGITQSPKYLFRKEGQNVTLSCEQNLNHDAMYWYRQDPGQGLRLIYYSQIVNDFQKGDIAEGYSVSREKKESFPLTVTSAQKNPTAFYLCASSRLAGDEQYFGPGTRLLVL.

The chain combines TRBV30 with TRBJ2-1; the match to TRBD1 covers 8 bases. V gave up 2 bases and J gave up 2 bases; unmatched junction bases: 8. CDR1 and CDR2 from the germline V gene are GTSNPN and SVGIG (reference sequence). CDR3 size: 16 residues. The CDR3 region is CAWSTLSRGPYNEQFF. CDR3 sequence (DNA): TGTGCCTGGAGTACCTTAAGCAGGGGGCCCTACAATGAGCAGTTCTTC.

This chain uses TRBV4-1 with TRBJ2-1; the D gene is possibly TRBD1 (5 bases). Trimming took 1 base from V and 8 from J, leaving 12 bases between them. Germline V gene sequence: CDR1 MGHRA, CDR2 YSYEKL. There are 14 residues in the CDR3. In nucleotides, the CDR3 is TGCGCCAGCAGCCAAGTGGACACCGCCCATGAGCAGTTCTTC. Its protein product is CASSQVDTAHEQFF.

The chain employs TRBV5-6 and TRBJ2-7; 10 bases line up with TRBD1. V trimming: 4 bases; J trimming: 4 bases; junction bases outside the gene matches: 8. The length of the CDR3 is 15 residues. CDR1 is SGHDT, CDR2 YYEEEE, per germline. The CDR3 DNA is TGTGCCAGCAGCCCGTTGGGGGACAGGGGTTACGAGCAGTACTTC. Translating gives CASSPLGDRGYEQYF.

Points on this clone: Other DNA sequences in this specimen translate into the identical CDR3. The chain recombines TRBV18 with TRBJ2-5; D remains unclear. The CDR3 runs 13 residues. Deletions cut 3 bases from V and 5 bases from J, with 10 bases between. CDR1 is KGHSH, CDR2 LQKENI, per germline. As DNA, the CDR3 is TGTGCCAGCTCACCGGGTATTCAGGAGACCCAGTACTTC. Translation: CASSPGIQETQYF.

This chain uses TRBV5-1 with TRBJ2-2, with D possibly matching TRBD1 (6 bases). CDR1 is SGHRS, CDR2 YFSETQ, per germline. This CDR3 has 17 residues. Trimming removed 0 bases at V and 2 bases at J, with 14 bases between. The CDR3 DNA is TGCGCCAGCAGCTTGGGCCCGACAGGAGTAAACACCGGGGAGCTGTTTTTT. It encodes CASSLGPTGVNTGELFF.

The genes are TRBV5-1 and TRBJ2-1; tentatively, D is TRBD2 (6 bases). Trimming took off 1 base at V and 8 bases at J, with 10 bases between the two ends. The germline V gene has CDR1 SGHRS and CDR2 YFSETQ. The CDR3 extends over 13 amino acids. CDR3 sequence: CASSLRERDEQFF. CDR3 nucleotides: TGCGCCAGCAGCTTGCGGGAGCGGGATGAGCAGTTCTTC.

The chain joins TRBV7-9 to TRBJ2-7, with a weak D call TRBD2 (5 bases). The CDR3 has 14 residues. The germline V gene has CDR1 SEHNR and CDR2 FQNEAQ (reference sequence). V lost 0 bases and J 7 bases, leaving 13 bases between the germline ends. CDR3 sequence (DNA): TGTGCCAGCAGCTTAGCGGGAGTATCCTGGGAGCAGTACTTC. This gives the protein CASSLAGVSWEQYF.

A remark on this clone: The same CDR3 arises from other DNA sequences in this sample as well. V and J are TRBV9 and TRBJ2-1; 11 bases fit TRBD2. The CDR3 runs to 16 residues. The V gene's germline CDR1 is SGDLS and CDR2 YYNGEE. After removal of 3 bases from V and 3 bases from J, the junction contained 5 bases not matched to a gene. The CDR3 sequence: CASSATGTSGYNEQFF. CDR3 in DNA: TGTGCCAGCAGCGCGACCGGGACTAGCGGCTACAATGAGCAGTTCTTC. The variable domain in full, with the rest retrieved from reference TRBV9 and TRBJ2-1, is DSGVTQTPKHLITATGQRVTLRCSPRSGDLSVYWYQQSLDQGLQFLIQYYNGEERAKGNILERFSAQQFPDLHSELNLSSLELGDSALYFCASSATGTSGYNEQFFGPGTRLTVL.

The V and J genes are TRBV5-1 and TRBJ2-7, with D possibly being TRBD1 (6 bases). Trimming cost V 5 bases and J 2 bases, with 20 bases left between them. Germline V gene data show CDR1 as SGHRS and CDR2 as YFSETQ. The CDR3 length is 16 residues. The CDR3 region is CASSSQGRSITYEQYF. CDR3 DNA sequence: TGCGCCAGCAGTTCGCAGGGGCGAAGTATAACCTACGAGCAGTACTTC.

The chain uses TRBV18 and TRBJ1-6; D perhaps matches TRBD1 (5 bases). Trimming took 6 bases from V and 9 from J, leaving 15 bases between them. CDR1 and CDR2 (germline): KGHSH, LQKENI. The CDR3 covers 14 residues. This CDR3 reads CASSEGYEGSPLHF. The CDR3 nucleotides are TGTGCCAGCTCGGAGGGGTACGAAGGTTCACCCCTCCACTTT. The complete variable domain, with remaining parts taken from reference TRBV18 and TRBJ1-6, reads NAGVMQNPRHLVRRRGQEARLRCSPMKGHSHVYWYRQLPEEGLKFMVYLQKENIIDESGMPKERFSAEFPKEGPSILRIQQVVRGDSAAYFCASSEGYEGSPLHFGNGTRLTVT.

The V call is TRBV5-1, the J call TRBJ2-7; the D gene is possibly TRBD2 (6 bases). Germline-derived CDR1 and CDR2 are SGHRS and YFSETQ. The germline V and J ends were trimmed by 1 base and 3 bases, with 11 bases remaining between them. This CDR3 is 14 amino acids long. For the CDR3, the DNA is TGCGCCAGCAGCTTGATTAGCGGACACTACGAGCAGTACTTC. It specifies CASSLISGHYEQYF.